This record concerns one T cell receptor beta chain sequence. The germline V gene encodes CDR1 MDHEN and CDR2 SYDVKM. The CDR3 contains 12 residues. Authors' analysis steps: Reference gene primer amplification yielded estimated nucleated cell counts. Method: immunoSEQ multiplex PCR; TCRdb's copy keeps in-frame clones and lacks some. D and trimming were read from the DNA, whereas the V and J calls and clone size are those reported in that table. The sample records roughly 12,000 clones, roughly 87% being singletons. The entry originates in a study of blood T cell repertoires in COVID-19. Specimen: peripheral blood. The clonotype originates from a man older than 75 with acute or convalescent COVID-19. The chain carries TRBV28 and TRBJ2-7, with 8 bases that match TRBD1. The CDR3 region is CASIDRGYEQYF. CDR3 sequence (DNA): TGTGCATCAATCGACAGGGGCTACGAGCAGTACTTC.